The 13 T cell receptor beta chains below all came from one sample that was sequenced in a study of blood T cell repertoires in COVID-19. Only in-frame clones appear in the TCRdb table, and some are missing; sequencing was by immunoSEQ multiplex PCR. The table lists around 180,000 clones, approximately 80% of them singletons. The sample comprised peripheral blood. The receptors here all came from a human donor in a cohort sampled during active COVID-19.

CDR3 protein: CASSQPTGVSVRDGYTF. The CDR3 DNA reads TGCGCCAGCAGCCAGCCTACAGGGGTCTCGGTGAGGGATGGCTACACCTTC. The chain combines TRBV4-1 with TRBJ1-2; 7 nucleotides line up with TRBD1. CDR1 is MGHRA, CDR2 YSYEKL, per germline. The length of the CDR3 is 17 residues. V shed 3 bases, J shed 6 bases, and the junction held 16 bases outside the gene matches.

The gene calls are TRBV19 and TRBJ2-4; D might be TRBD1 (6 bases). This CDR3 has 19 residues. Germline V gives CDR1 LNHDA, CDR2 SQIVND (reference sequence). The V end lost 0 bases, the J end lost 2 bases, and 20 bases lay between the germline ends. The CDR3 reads CASSIDFAQGRGTKNIQYF. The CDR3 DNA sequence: TGTGCCAGTAGTATAGATTTTGCACAGGGACGGGGAACCAAAAACATTCAGTACTTC.

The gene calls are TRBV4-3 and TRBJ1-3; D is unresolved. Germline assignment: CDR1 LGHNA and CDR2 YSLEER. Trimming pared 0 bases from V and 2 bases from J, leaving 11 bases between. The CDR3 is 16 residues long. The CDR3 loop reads CASSQEDSWPGNTIYF. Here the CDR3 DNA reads TGCGCCAGCAGCCAAGAAGACTCCTGGCCTGGAAACACCATATATTTT.

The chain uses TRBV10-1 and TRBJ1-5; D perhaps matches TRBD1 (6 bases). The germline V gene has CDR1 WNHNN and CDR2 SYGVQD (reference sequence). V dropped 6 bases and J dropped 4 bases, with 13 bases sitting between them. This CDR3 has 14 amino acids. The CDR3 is CASRSGTQNQPQHF. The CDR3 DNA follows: TGCGCCAGCAGATCCGGGACACAGAATCAGCCCCAGCATTTT.

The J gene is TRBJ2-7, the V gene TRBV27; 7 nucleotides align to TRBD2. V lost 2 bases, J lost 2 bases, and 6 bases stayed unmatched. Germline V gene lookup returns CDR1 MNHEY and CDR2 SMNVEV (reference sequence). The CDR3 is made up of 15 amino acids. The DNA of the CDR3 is TGTGCCAGCAGTTTAGCTGGCGGGGGTACCTACGAGCAGTACTTC. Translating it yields CASSLAGGGTYEQYF.

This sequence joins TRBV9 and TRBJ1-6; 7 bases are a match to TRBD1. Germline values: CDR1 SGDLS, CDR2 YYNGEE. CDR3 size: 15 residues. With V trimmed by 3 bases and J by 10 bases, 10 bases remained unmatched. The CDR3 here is CASSEEGAQGSPLHF. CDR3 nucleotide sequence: TGTGCCAGCAGCGAGGAGGGGGCGCAGGGATCACCCCTCCACTTT.

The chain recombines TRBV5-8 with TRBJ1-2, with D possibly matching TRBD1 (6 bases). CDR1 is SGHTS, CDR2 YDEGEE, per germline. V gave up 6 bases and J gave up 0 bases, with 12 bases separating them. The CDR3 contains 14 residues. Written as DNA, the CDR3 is TGTGCCAGCAACGCTCGGGACACTAACTATGGCTACACCTTC. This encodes CASNARDTNYGYTF.

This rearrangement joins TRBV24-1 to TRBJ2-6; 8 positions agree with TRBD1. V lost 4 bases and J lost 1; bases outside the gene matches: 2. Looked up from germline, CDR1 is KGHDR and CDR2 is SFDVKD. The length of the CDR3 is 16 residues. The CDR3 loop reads CATSDGQGSGANVLTF. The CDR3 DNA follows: TGTGCCACCAGTGACGGACAGGGTTCTGGGGCCAACGTCCTGACTTTC.

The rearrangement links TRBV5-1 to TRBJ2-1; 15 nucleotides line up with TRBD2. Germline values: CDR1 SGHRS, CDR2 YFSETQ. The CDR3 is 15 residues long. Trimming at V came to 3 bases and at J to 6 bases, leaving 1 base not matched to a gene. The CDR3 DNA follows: TGCGCCAGCAGCTCGGGACTAGCGGGGGGCAATGAGCAGTTCTTC. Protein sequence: CASSSGLAGGNEQFF.

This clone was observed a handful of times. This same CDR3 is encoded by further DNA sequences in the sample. CDR3 DNA: TGTGCCAGCAGTTCGGGACTCTACGAGCAGTACTTC. This sequence encodes CASSSGLYEQYF. The chain links TRBV28 to TRBJ2-7; D might be TRBD2 (6 bases). V was pared by 4 bases and J by 3 bases, with 7 bases between. The CDR3 is made up of 12 amino acids. The V gene's germline CDR1 is MDHEN and CDR2 SYDVKM.

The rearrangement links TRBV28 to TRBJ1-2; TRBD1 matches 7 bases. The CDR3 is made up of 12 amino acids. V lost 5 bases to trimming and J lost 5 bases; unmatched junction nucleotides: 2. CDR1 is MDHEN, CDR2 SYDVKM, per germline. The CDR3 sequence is CASSDREYGYTF. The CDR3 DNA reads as TGTGCCAGCAGTGACAGGGAGTATGGCTACACCTTC.

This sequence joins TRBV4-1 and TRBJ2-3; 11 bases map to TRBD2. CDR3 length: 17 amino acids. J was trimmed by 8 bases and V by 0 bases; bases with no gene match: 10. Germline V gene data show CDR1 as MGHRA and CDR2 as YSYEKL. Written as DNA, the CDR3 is TGCGCCAGCAGCCAAGAAACTAGCGGGGGCCCAGCAGGTACGCAGTATTTT. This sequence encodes CASSQETSGGPAGTQYF.

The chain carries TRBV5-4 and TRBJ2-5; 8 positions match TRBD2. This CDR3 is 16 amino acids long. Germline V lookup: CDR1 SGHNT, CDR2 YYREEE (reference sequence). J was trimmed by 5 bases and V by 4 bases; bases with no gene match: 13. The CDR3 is CASSPGQPRGGETQYF. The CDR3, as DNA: TGTGCCAGCAGCCCAGGACAGCCTCGGGGGGGGGAGACCCAGTACTTC.